This T cell receptor beta chain was recovered during a study of lymphopenia after photon versus proton radiotherapy. Notes on the study in general: Oligoclonal CD8+ Temra expansion after nadir drove photon patients' diversity drop.

For this clone: Its antigen remains unidentified.

The table came from immunoSEQ multiplex PCR; TCRdb's copy has only in-frame clones and leaves some out. The sample yields some 41,000 clones, about 86% seen once. V was clipped by 6 bases and J by 6 bases; unmatched bases: 5. The CDR3 contains 14 residues. Germline V gives CDR1 MDHEN, CDR2 SYDVKM. This clonotype was sampled from a woman in her seventies with pancreatic cancer. Some clones in this sample may be carry-over from other donors' samples. The sample in question was peripheral blood, obtained from a patient treated with proton-based radiotherapy. The chain links TRBV28 to TRBJ1-6; TRBD1 agrees at 7 bases. In DNA form, the CDR3 reads TGTGCCAGCAGAAACAGGGGCCGTAATTCACCCCTCCACTTT. Encoded protein: CASRNRGRNSPLHF.